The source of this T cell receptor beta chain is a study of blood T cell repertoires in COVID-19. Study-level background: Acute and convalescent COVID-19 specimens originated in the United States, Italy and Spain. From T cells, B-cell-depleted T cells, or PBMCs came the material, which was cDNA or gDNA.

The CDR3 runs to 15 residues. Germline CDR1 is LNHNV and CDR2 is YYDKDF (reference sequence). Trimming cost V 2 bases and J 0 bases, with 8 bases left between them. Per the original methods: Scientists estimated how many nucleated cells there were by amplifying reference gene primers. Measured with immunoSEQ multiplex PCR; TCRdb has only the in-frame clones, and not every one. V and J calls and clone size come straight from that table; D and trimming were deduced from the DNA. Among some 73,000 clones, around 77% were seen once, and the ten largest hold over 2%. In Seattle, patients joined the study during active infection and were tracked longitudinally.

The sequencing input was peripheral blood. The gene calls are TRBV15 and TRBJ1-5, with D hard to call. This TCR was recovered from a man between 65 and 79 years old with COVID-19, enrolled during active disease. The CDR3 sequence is CATSRNKYSNQPQHF. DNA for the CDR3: TGTGCCACCAGCAGAAACAAGTATAGCAATCAGCCCCAGCATTTT.